The 15 T cell receptor beta chains below were found in one sample sequenced in a study of blood T cells in healthy people across ages. Then a second PCR, running roughly 6 to 11 cycles, was carried out with a sample-barcoded 5' primer and a J-beta primer mix. TCRdb called the 5' RACE reads again in MiXCR, with one record for every CDR3 protein. Found here are 1.6 million or so distinct CDR3 sequences, around 35% of them singletons; the top ten hold 11%. Sequencing used blood. The receptors here all came from a woman in her 30s in good health.

This chain joins TRBV12-3 or TRBV12-4 and TRBJ2-7, with 7 positions matching TRBD1. Germline trimming cut 8 bases from V and 3 bases from J; bases unmatched to any gene: 10. The CDR3 runs to 14 residues. The CDR3 loop reads CASSIGDSGYEQYF. CDR3 coding DNA: TGTGCCAGCTCCATCGGGGACAGCGGCTACGAGCAGTACTTC.

This chain connects TRBV5-6 to TRBJ2-1, with 7 nucleotides matching TRBD2. Per the germline V gene, CDR1 is SGHDT and CDR2 is YYEEEE. With 3 bases clipped from V and 10 bases from J, the junction kept 10 bases outside the gene matches. This CDR3 region has 14 residues. The CDR3 bases are TGTGCCAGCAGCTGGCCGGGACTATTCGGGGAGCAGTTCTTC. Its protein is CASSWPGLFGEQFF.

The genes are TRBV27 and TRBJ1-1; maybe TRBD1 (5 bases). The germline V gene has CDR1 MNHEY and CDR2 SMNVEV (reference sequence). The CDR3 runs to 14 residues. V was shortened by 3 bases and J by 1 base, with 9 bases between the two germline ends. The chain's CDR3 is CASSFGHKNTEAFF. CDR3 DNA: TGTGCCAGCAGTTTCGGACATAAGAACACTGAAGCTTTCTTT.

This clonotype was observed at least ten times. This chain joins TRBV5-5 and TRBJ2-3; possibly TRBD1 for D (5 bases). Germline values: CDR1 SGHKS, CDR2 YYEKEE (reference sequence). The CDR3 loop spans 16 amino acids. V was cut by 1 base and J by 4 bases, with 16 bases left in between. Written as DNA, the CDR3 is TGTGCCAGCAGCTTGAGGGGCACCACTTCGGCAGATACGCAGTATTTT. It encodes CASSLRGTTSADTQYF.

Comments on this clonotype: Being one base from a much bigger clone, this may be a read error. The chain carries TRBV20-1 and TRBJ2-6, with D tentatively TRBD1 (5 bases). CDR1 and CDR2 (germline): DFQATT, SNEGSKA (reference sequence). The CDR3 runs 16 residues. CDR3 sequence (DNA): TGCAGTGCTAGAGATCCCGACAACTCTGGGGCCAACATCCTGACTTTC. It is translated as CSARDPDNSGANILTF.

This clonotype was seen more than once but under ten times. This rearrangement joins TRBV20-1 to TRBJ2-1; 9 nucleotides line up with TRBD2. V was clipped by 0 bases and J by 7 bases; unmatched bases: 7. The germline V gene has CDR1 DFQATT and CDR2 SNEGSKA (reference sequence). The CDR3 contains 15 residues. CDR3 amino acids: CSARDKRGAANEQFF. CDR3 nucleotide sequence: TGCAGTGCTAGAGATAAGCGGGGGGCCGCTAATGAGCAGTTCTTC.

There are a few counts of this clonotype. The genes are TRBV5-1 and TRBJ2-2; no clear D. CDR3 length: 13 residues. Trimming cost V 5 bases and J 6 bases, with 11 bases left between them. Per the germline V gene, CDR1 is SGHRS and CDR2 is YFSETQ. CDR3 amino acids: CASSLDPAGELFF. The CDR3 nucleotides are TGCGCCAGCAGTCTGGACCCGGCCGGGGAGCTGTTTTTT.

J is TRBJ2-6 and V is TRBV9; 7 nucleotides align to TRBD1. Germline values: CDR1 SGDLS, CDR2 YYNGEE. The CDR3 runs 18 residues. With 3 bases clipped from V and 2 bases from J, the junction kept 11 bases outside the gene matches. CDR3 DNA sequence: TGTGCCAGCAGCGACTCCCGGGACAGCCTGACTGGGGCCAACGTCCTGACTTTC. Amino acid sequence: CASSDSRDSLTGANVLTF.

V gene TRBV12-3 or TRBV12-4 combines with J gene TRBJ2-7; unclear D gene. CDR3 length: 14 residues. Deletions cut 2 bases from V and 2 bases from J, with 10 bases between. The CDR3 loop reads CASSLRSFPYEQYF. The CDR3 DNA is TGTGCCAGCAGTTTAAGGTCCTTCCCCTACGAGCAGTACTTC.

This chain joins TRBV7-9 and TRBJ2-6; no firm D call. V shed 5 bases and J shed 2 bases, with 13 bases lying between them. From germline, CDR1 is SEHNR and CDR2 FQNEAQ (reference sequence). This CDR3 has 16 amino acids. The CDR3: CASSESLGPGANVLTF. The CDR3, as DNA: TGTGCCAGCAGCGAAAGCCTAGGCCCTGGGGCCAACGTCCTGACTTTC.

This rearrangement joins TRBV29-1 to TRBJ1-1; weak D call: TRBD1 (5 bases). Trimming removed 2 bases from V and 4 bases from J, with 23 bases in between. Germline V CDR1 and CDR2: SQVTM, ANQGSEA. The CDR3 is made up of 17 amino acids. DNA for the CDR3: TGCAGCGTTGAACCGCTGGGAGGGCTCCTGAGGGGCACTGAAGCTTTCTTT. Its translation is CSVEPLGGLLRGTEAFF. The full variable domain, in which reference TRBV29-1 and TRBJ1-1 provide the parts outside the CDR3, is SAVISQKPSRDICQRGTSLTIQCQVDSQVTMMFWYRQQPGQSLTLIATANQGSEATYESGFVIDKFPISRPNLTFSTLTVSNMSPEDSSIYLCSVEPLGGLLRGTEAFFGQGTRLTVV.

The V and J genes are TRBV14 and TRBJ1-2, with D maybe TRBD1 (5 bases). Germline V gene lookup returns CDR1 SGHDN and CDR2 FVKESK. This CDR3 spans 17 amino acids. Deletions cut 1 base from V and 5 bases from J, with 20 bases between. CDR3 amino acids: CASSQGAGYRWEYGYTF. CDR3 in DNA: TGTGCCAGCAGCCAAGGAGCAGGGTACAGGTGGGAGTATGGCTACACCTTC.

The chain has TRBV27 and TRBJ2-1, with D perhaps TRBD2 (6 bases). The CDR3 sequence is 14 residues long. Trimming cost V 6 bases and J 7 bases, with 16 bases left between them. The germline V gene has CDR1 MNHEY and CDR2 SMNVEV (reference sequence). The CDR3 sequence: CASSAGTFLNEQFF. CDR3 nucleotide sequence: TGTGCCAGCAGCGCCGGGACTTTTTTAAATGAGCAGTTCTTC.

This clonotype turned up a few times. J is TRBJ2-3 and V is TRBV7-6; 12 positions match TRBD2. The CDR3 is 19 amino acids. Germline CDR1 and CDR2: SGHVS and FNYEAQ. After removal of 1 base from V and 2 bases from J, the junction contained 10 bases not matched to a gene. The CDR3 bases are TGTGCCAGCAGCTTAGTTGTGACTAGCGGGGGCCATAACACAGATACGCAGTATTTT. It translates to CASSLVVTSGGHNTDTQYF. Supplemented by reference TRBV7-6 and TRBJ2-3, the full variable domain reads GAGVSQSPRYKVTKRGQDVALRCDPISGHVSLYWYRQALGQGPEFLTYFNYEAQQDKSGLPNDRFSAERPEGSISTLTIQRTEQRDSAMYRCASSLVVTSGGHNTDTQYFGPGTRLTVL.

The chain couples TRBV6-5 to TRBJ2-3, with D maybe TRBD2 (7 bases). The CDR3 runs 15 residues. Trimming stripped 5 bases from V and 1 base from J, with 13 bases between. Germline CDR1 and CDR2: MNHEY and SVGAGI. The CDR3 region has the DNA TGTGCCAGCAGTAGGGGGACTACTGGCACAGATACGCAGTATTTT. Protein product: CASSRGTTGTDTQYF.